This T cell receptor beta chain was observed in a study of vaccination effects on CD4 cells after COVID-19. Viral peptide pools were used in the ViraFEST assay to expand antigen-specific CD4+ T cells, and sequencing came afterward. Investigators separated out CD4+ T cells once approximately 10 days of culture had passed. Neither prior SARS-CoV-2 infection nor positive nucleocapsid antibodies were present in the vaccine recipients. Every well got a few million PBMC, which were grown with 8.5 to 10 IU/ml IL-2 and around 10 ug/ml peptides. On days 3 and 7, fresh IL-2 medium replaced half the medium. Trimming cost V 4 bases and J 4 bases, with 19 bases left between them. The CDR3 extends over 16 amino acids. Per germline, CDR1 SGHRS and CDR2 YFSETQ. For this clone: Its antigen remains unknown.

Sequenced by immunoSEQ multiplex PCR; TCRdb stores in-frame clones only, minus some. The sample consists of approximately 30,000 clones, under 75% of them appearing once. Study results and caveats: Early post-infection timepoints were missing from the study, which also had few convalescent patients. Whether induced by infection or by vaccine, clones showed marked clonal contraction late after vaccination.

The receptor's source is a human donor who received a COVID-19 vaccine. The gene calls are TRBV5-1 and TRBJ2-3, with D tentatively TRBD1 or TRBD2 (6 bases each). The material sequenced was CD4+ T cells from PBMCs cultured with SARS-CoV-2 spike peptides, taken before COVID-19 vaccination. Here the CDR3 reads CASSGGTPWGSDTQYF. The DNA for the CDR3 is TGCGCCAGCAGCGGGGGGACACCTTGGGGTTCAGATACGCAGTATTTT.